The clone carrying this T cell receptor beta chain occurred a few times. These data belong to a study of blood T cell repertoires in COVID-19. Background on the study: Collection of acute and convalescent COVID-19 samples took place in the United States, Italy and Spain. The analysed material was cDNA or gDNA that came from T cells, B-cell-depleted T cells, or PBMCs.

In the original analysis: By means of reference gene primer amplification, nucleated cell counts were estimated. The method was immunoSEQ multiplex PCR; TCRdb's version includes in-frame clones alone and lacks a portion of them. For V, J and clone size, that table is used; D and trimming come from the DNA. There are 110,000 or so clones in the sample; over 75% occur only once, and 1.5% to 1.7% lies in the top ten. V dropped 6 bases and J dropped 10; count of bases not matched to a gene: 8. This CDR3 is built from 14 residues. CDR1 is SNHLY, CDR2 FYNNEI, per germline. This clonotype was sampled from a middle-aged man with acute or convalescent COVID-19. The sequencing sample was made of peripheral blood. The genes are TRBV2 and TRBJ1-4, with TRBD1 matching over 10 bases. The CDR3 sequence is CASRGRTGGGKLFF. For the CDR3, the DNA is TGTGCCAGCAGGGGGAGGACAGGGGGTGGAAAACTGTTTTTT.